One T cell receptor beta chain is described in this entry. Its target is unknown. This sample is drawn from a study of T cell responses to AZD1222 COVID-19 vaccine. Findings and limits, study-wide: Mostly white British, mostly female donors; authors suggested clonal diversity may be underestimated. CD4 TCRs covered the whole spike, strongest at regions 160-218 and 743-854. Increases in Spike-specific TCR breadth and depth were seen after two AZD1222 doses.

Clones were read by immunoSEQ multiplex PCR, and TCRdb kept only the in-frame ones, dropping some. Of approximately 160,000 clones in the sample, roughly 94% were seen once. Germline V gene data show CDR1 as SGHTA and CDR2 as FQGNSA. V dropped 6 bases and J dropped 0 bases, with 19 bases sitting between them. The CDR3 runs 17 residues. This receptor was identified in an adult who received the AZD1222 COVID-19 vaccine. This chain joins TRBV7-2 and TRBJ2-3; D may be TRBD1 or TRBD2 (5 bases each). Sequenced here: peripheral blood, sampled 28 days after the second AZD1222 dose. CDR3 amino acids: CASSVGGFRTSTDTQYF. Here the CDR3 DNA reads TGTGCCAGCAGTGTTGGGGGTTTCCGTACTAGCACAGATACGCAGTATTTT.